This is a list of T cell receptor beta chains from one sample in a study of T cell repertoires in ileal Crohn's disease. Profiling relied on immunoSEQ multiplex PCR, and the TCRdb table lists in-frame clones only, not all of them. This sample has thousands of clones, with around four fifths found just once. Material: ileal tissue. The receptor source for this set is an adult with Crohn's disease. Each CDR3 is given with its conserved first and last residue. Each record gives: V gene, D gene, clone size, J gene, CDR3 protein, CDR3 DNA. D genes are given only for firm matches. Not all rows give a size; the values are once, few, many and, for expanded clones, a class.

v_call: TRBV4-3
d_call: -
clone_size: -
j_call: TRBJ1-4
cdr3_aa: CASSQDFRKNEKLFF
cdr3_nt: TGCGCCAGCAGCCAAGATTTCCGCAAGAATGAAAAACTGTTTTTT

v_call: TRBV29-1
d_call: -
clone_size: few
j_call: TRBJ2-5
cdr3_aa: CSGLEQETQYF
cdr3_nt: TGCAGCGGGTTAGAGCAAGAGACCCAGTACTTC

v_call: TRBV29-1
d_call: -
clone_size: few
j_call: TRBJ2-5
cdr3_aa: CSVEESRTDQETQYF
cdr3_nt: TGCAGCGTTGAAGAGTCAAGGACAGACCAAGAGACCCAGTACTTC

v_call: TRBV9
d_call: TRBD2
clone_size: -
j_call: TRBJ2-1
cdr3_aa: CASSVAGGLYNEQFF
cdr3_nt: TGTGCCAGCAGCGTAGCGGGGGGGCTTTACAATGAGCAGTTCTTC

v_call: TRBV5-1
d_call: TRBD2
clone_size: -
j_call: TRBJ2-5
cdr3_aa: CASSSSGLAGDWETQYF
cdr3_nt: TGCGCCAGCAGCTCTTCCGGACTAGCGGGAGATTGGGAGACCCAGTACTTC

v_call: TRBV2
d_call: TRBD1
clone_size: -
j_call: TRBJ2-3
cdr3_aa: CASMNRDRGFADTQYF
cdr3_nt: TGTGCCAGCATGAACCGGGACAGGGGATTCGCAGATACGCAGTATTTT

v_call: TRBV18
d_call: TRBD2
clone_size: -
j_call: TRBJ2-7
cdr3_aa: CASSPTSGVYEQYF
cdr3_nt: TGTGCCAGCTCACCAACTAGCGGGGTCTACGAGCAGTACTTC

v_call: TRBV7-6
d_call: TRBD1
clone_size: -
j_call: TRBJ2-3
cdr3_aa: CASSRLPGGADTQYF
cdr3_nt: TGTGCCAGCAGCAGACTCCCAGGGGGCGCGGATACGCAGTATTTT

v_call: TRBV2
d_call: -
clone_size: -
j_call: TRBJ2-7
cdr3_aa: CASRAGTHTVEQYF
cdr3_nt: TGTGCCAGCAGGGCAGGGACACATACCGTTGAGCAGTACTTC

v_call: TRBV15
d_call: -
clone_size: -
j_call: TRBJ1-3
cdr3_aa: CATSSASSGNTIYF
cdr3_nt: TGTGCCACCAGCAGTGCCAGCTCTGGAAACACCATATATTTT

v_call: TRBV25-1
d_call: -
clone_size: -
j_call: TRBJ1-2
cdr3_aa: CASSEEGRAYGYTF
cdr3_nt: TGTGCCAGCAGTGAAGAGGGGAGGGCCTATGGCTACACCTTC

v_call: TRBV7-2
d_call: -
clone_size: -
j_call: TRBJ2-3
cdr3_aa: CASSLVGSDTQYF
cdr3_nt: TGTGCCAGCAGCTTAGTAGGATCAGATACGCAGTATTTT

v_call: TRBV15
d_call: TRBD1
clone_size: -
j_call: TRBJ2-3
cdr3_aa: CATRVGQGAGDTQYF
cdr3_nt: TGTGCCACCAGGGTCGGACAGGGGGCTGGGGATACGCAGTATTTT

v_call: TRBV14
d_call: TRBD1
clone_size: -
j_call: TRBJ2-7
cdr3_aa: CASSQVGQGGYEQYF
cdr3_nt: TGTGCCAGCAGCCAAGTAGGACAGGGGGGCTACGAGCAGTACTTC